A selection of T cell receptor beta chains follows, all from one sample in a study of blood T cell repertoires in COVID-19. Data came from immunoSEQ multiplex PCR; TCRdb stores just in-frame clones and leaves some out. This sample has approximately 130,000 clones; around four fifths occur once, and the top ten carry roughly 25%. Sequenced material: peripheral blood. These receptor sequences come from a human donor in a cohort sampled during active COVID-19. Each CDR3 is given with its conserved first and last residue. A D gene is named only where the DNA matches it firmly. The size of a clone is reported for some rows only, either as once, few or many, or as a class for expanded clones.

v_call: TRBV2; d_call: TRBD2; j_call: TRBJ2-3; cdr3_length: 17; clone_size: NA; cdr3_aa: CASSEMLAGINTDTQYF; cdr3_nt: TGTGCCAGCAGTGAAATGCTAGCGGGAATTAACACAGATACGCAGTATTTT
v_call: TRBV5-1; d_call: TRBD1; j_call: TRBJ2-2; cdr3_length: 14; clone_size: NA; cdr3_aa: CASAEQGADGELFF; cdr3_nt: TGCGCCAGCGCCGAACAGGGGGCGGACGGGGAGCTGTTTTTT
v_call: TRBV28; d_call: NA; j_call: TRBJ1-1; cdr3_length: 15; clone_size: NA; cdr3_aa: CASSLGIRQGGEAFF; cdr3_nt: TGTGCCAGCAGTTTAGGCATCCGGCAGGGAGGTGAAGCTTTCTTT
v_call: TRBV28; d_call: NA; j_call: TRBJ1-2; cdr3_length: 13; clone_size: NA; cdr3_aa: CASSTRGGYGYTF; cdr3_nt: TGTGCCAGCAGTACAAGGGGCGGCTATGGCTACACCTTC
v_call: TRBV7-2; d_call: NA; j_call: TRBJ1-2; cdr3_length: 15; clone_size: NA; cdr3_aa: CASTAQLLTNYGYTF; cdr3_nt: TGTGCCAGCACCGCTCAGCTACTAACTAACTATGGCTACACCTTC
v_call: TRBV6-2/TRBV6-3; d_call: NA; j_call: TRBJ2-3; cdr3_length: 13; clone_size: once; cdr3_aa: CASSYFETDTQYF; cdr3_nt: TGTGCCAGCAGTTACTTCGAGACAGATACGCAGTATTTT
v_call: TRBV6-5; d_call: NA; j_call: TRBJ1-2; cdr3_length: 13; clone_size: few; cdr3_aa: CASRTRGTLFYTF; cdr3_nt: TGTGCCAGCAGAACGCGGGGGACACTCTTCTACACCTTC
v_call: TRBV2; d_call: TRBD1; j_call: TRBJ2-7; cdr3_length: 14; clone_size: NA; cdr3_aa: CASRTGGSSYEQYF; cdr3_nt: TGTGCCAGTCGAACAGGGGGGAGCTCCTACGAGCAGTACTTC
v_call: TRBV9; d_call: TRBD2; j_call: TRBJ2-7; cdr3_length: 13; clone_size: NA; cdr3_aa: CASSVWGGSEQYF; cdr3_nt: TGTGCCAGCAGCGTTTGGGGAGGGAGCGAGCAGTACTTC
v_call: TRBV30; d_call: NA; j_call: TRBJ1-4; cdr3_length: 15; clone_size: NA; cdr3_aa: CAWSIAAGTNEKLFF; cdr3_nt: TGTGCCTGGAGTATCGCCGCGGGCACTAATGAAAAACTGTTTTTT
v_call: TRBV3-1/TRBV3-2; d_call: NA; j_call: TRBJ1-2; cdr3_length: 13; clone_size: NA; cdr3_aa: CASSLRDPYGYTF; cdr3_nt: TGTGCCAGCAGTCTCCGGGATCCCTATGGCTACACCTTC
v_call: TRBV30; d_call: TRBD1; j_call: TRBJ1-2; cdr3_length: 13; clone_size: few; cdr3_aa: CASGTGGNYGYTF; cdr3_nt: TGTGCCTCCGGGACAGGGGGCAACTATGGCTACACCTTC
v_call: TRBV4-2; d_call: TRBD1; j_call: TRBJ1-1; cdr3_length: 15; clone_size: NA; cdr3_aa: CASSRSDRANTEAFF; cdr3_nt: TGTGCCAGCAGCCGATCGGACAGGGCGAACACTGAAGCTTTCTTT
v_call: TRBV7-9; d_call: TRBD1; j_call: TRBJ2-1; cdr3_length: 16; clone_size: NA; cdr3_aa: CASSLVTGGSINEQFF; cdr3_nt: TGTGCCAGCAGCTTAGTGACAGGGGGGAGTATCAATGAGCAGTTCTTC
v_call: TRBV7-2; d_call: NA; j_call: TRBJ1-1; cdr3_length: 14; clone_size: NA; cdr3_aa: CASSFGGMNTEAFF; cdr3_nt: TGTGCCAGCAGCTTCGGGGGGATGAACACTGAAGCTTTCTTT
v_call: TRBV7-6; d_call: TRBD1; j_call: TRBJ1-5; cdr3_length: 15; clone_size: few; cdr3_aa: CASSFTGGGSQPQHF; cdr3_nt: TGTGCCAGCAGCTTCACAGGGGGCGGGAGTCAGCCCCAGCATTTT
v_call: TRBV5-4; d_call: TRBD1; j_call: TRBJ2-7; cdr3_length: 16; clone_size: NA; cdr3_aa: CASSPPLGTGGSVQYF; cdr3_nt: TGTGCCAGCAGCCCCCCTCTTGGGACAGGGGGCTCCGTGCAGTACTTC
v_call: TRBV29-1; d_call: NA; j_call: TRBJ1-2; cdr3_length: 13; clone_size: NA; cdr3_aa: CSATIQQGNGYTF; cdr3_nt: TGCAGCGCTACGATACAACAGGGTAATGGCTACACCTTC
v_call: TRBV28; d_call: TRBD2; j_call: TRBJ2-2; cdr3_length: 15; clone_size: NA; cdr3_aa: CASSMTSRVTGELFF; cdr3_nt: TGTGCCAGCAGCATGACTAGCAGGGTCACCGGGGAGCTGTTTTTT
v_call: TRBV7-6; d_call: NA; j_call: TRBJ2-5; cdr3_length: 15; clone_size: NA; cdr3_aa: CASSLARFRQETQYF; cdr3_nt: TGTGCCAGCAGCTTAGCCCGGTTCCGGCAAGAGACCCAGTACTTC
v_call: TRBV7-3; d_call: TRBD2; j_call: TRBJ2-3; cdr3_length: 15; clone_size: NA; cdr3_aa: CASSRGLAGADTQYF; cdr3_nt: TGTGCCAGCAGCCGTGGACTAGCGGGAGCAGATACGCAGTATTTT
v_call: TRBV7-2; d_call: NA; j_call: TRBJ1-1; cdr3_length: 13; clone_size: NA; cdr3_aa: CASSLDSYTEAFF; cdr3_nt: TGTGCCAGCAGCTTAGACAGCTACACTGAAGCTTTCTTT
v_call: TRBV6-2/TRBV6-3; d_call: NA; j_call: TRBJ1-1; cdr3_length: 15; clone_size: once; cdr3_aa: CASSYSKSRASEAFF; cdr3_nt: TGTGCCAGCAGTTACTCGAAAAGTCGCGCATCTGAAGCTTTCTTT
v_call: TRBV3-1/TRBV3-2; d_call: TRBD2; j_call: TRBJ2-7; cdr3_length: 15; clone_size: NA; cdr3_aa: CASSGRTSGGHEQYF; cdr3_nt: TGTGCCAGCAGCGGACGGACTAGCGGGGGGCACGAGCAGTACTTC
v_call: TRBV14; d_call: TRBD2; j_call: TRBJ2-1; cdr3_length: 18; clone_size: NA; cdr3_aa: CASSQVRLAGATYNEQFF; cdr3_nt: TGTGCCAGCAGCCAAGTAAGGCTAGCGGGGGCGACATACAATGAGCAGTTCTTC
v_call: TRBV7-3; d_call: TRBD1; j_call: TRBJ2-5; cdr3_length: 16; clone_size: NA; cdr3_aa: CASSERTGTGEETQYF; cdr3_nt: TGTGCCAGCAGCGAAAGAACCGGGACAGGAGAAGAGACCCAGTACTTC
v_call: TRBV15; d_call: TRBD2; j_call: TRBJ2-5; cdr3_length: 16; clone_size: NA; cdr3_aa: CATSPRLAGKQETQYF; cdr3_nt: TGTGCCACCAGCCCACGACTAGCGGGAAAACAAGAGACCCAGTACTTC
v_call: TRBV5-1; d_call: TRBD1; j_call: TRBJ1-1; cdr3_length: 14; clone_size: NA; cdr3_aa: CASRRQGPPTEAFF; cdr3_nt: TGCGCCAGCAGAAGACAGGGTCCCCCCACTGAAGCTTTCTTT
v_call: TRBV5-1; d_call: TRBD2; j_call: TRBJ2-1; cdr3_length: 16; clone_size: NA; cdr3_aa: CASRGLAGGTYNEQFF; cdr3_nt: TGCGCCAGCAGGGGACTAGCGGGAGGAACCTACAATGAGCAGTTCTTC
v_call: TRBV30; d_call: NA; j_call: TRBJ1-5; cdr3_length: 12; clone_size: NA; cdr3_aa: CAWSAQSSTQHF; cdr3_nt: TGTGCCTGGAGTGCCCAGTCATCGACCCAGCATTTT
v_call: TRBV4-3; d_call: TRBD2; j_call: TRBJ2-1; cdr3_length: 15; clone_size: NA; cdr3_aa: CASSRASGNYNEQFF; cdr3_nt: TGCGCCAGCAGCCGAGCTAGCGGGAACTACAATGAGCAGTTCTTC
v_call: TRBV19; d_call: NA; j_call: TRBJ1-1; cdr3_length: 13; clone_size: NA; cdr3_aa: CASSISRGTEAFF; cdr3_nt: TGTGCCAGTAGTATCTCCAGGGGCACTGAAGCTTTCTTT
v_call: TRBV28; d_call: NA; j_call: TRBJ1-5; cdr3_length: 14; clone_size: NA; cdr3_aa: CASSLSHSNQPQHF; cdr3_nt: TGTGCCAGCAGTTTATCCCATAGCAATCAGCCCCAGCATTTT
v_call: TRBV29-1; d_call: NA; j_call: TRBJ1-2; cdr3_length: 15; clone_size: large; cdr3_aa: CSVEEKGGALTGYTF; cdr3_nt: TGCAGCGTTGAAGAGAAGGGGGGGGCCCTCACGGGCTACACCTTC
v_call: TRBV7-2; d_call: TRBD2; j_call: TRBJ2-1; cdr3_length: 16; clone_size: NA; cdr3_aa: CASSLTGLAGTNEQFF; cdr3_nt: TGTGCCAGCAGCCTAACCGGGCTAGCGGGTACCAATGAGCAGTTCTTC
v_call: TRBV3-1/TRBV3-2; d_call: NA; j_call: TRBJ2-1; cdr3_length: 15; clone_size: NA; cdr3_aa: CASSHAVNKGIEQFF; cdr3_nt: TGTGCCAGCAGCCACGCGGTGAATAAGGGGATTGAGCAGTTCTTC